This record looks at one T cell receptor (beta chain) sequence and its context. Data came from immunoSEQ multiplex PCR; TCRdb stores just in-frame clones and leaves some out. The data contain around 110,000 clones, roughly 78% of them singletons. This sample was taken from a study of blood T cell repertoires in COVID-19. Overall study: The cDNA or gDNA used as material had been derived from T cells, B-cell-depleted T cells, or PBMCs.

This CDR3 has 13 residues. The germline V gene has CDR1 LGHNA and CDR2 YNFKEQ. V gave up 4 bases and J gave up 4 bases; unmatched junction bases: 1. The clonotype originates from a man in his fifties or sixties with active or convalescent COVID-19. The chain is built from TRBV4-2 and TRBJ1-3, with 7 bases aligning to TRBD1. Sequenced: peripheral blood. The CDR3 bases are TGTGCCAGCAGCCTGACAGGGGGAAACACCATATATTTT. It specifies CASSLTGGNTIYF.